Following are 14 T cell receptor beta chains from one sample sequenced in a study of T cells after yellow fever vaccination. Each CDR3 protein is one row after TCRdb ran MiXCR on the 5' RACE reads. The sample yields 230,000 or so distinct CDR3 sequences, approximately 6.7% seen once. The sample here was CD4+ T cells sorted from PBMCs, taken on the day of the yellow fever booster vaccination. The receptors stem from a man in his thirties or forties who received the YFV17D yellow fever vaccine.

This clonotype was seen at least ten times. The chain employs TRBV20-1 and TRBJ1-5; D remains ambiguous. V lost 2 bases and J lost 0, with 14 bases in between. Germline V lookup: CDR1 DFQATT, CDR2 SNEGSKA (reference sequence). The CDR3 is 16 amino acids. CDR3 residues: CSARNPHTYSNQPQHF. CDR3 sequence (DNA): TGCAGTGCTAGAAATCCCCACACGTATAGCAATCAGCCCCAGCATTTT.

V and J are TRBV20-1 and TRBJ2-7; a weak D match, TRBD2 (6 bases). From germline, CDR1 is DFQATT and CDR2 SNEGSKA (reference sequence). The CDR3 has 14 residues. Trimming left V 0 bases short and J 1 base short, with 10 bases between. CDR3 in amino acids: CSARDPRGSYEQYF. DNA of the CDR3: TGCAGTGCTAGAGATCCGCGGGGTTCCTACGAGCAGTACTTC.

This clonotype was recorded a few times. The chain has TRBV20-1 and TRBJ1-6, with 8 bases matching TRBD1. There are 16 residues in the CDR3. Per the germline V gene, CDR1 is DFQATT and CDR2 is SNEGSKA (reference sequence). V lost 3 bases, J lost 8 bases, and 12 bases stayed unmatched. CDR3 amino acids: CSARDPGGFGYSPLHF. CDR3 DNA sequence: TGCAGTGCTAGGGATCCAGGGGGCTTCGGGTATTCACCCCTCCACTTT.

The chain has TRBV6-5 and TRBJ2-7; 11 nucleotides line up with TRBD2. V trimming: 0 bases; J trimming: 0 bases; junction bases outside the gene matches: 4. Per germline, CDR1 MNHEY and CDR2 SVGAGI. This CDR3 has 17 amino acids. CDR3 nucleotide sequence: TGTGCCAGCAGTTACTCTCCAACTAGCGGGAGCTCCTACGAGCAGTACTTC. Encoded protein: CASSYSPTSGSSYEQYF.

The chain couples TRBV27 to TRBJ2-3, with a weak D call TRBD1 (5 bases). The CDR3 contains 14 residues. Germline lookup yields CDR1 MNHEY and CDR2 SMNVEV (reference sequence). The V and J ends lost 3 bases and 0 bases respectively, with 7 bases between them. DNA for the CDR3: TGTGCCAGCAGTTTCAGGGCTAGCACAGATACGCAGTATTTT. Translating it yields CASSFRASTDTQYF.

The CDR3 bases are TGTGCCAGCAGCTTAGGGGGCGGGAGCCATGAGCAGTTCTTC. Residues: CASSLGGGSHEQFF. The V and J genes are TRBV7-2 and TRBJ2-1, with 7 bases aligning to TRBD2. Germline lookup yields CDR1 SGHTA and CDR2 FQGNSA. CDR3 length: 14 amino acids. Trimming removed 1 base from V and 8 bases from J; junction bases left unmatched: 5.

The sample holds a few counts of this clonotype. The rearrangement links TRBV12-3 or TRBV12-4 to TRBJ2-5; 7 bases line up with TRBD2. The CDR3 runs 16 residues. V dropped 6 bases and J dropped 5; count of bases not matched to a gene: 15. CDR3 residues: CASSLGVTSIVETQYF. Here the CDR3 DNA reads TGTGCCAGCAGCCTTGGGGTGACTAGCATAGTCGAGACCCAGTACTTC.

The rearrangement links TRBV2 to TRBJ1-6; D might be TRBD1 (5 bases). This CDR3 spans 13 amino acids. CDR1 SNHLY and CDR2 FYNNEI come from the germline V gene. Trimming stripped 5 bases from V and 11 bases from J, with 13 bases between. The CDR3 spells CASSPTERTPLHF. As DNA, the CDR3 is TGTGCCAGCAGTCCGACAGAGAGAACACCCCTCCACTTT.

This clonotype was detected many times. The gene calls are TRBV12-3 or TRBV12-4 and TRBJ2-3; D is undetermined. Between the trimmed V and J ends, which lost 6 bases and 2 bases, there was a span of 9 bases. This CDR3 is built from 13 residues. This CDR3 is CASRLLDTDTQYF. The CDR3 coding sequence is TGTGCCAGCAGGCTACTGGACACAGATACGCAGTATTTT.

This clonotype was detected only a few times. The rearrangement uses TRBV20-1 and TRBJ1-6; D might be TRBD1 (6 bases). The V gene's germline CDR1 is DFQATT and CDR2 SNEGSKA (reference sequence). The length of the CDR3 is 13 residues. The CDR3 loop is CSPGGPHDRALHF. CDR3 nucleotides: TGCAGCCCCGGGGGCCCCCATGATCGGGCCCTCCACTTT.

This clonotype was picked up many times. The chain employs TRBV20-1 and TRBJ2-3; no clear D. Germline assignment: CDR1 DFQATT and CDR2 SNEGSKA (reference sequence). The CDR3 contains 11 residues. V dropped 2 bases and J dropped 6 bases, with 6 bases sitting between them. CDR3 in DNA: TGCAGTGCTAGATACAGTGATACGCAGTATTTT. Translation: CSARYSDTQYF.

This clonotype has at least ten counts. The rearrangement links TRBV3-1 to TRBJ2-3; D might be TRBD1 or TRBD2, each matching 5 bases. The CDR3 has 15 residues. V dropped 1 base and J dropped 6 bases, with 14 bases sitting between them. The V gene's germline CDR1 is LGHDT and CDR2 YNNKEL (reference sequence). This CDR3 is CASSQAVGAADTQYF. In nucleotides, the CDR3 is TGTGCCAGCAGCCAAGCCGTCGGGGCAGCCGATACGCAGTATTTT.

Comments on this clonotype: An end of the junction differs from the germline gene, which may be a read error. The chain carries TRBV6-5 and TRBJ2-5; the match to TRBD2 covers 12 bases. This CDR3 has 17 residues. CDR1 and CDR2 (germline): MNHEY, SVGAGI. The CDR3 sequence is CSSSYQASGRAAETQYF. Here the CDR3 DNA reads TGTTCCAGCAGTTACCAGGCTAGCGGGAGGGCCGCGGAGACCCAGTACTTC.

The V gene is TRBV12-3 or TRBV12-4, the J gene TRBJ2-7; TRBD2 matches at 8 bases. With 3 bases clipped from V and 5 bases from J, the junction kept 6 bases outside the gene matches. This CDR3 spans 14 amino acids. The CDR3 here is CASSFRQGLDEQYF. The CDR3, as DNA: TGTGCCAGCAGTTTTCGTCAGGGACTAGACGAGCAGTACTTC.